Given below is one TCR beta chain in context. This table comes from immunoSEQ multiplex PCR, and its TCRdb copy is limited to in-frame clones, with some not included. The sample has roughly 300,000 clones, more than 75% seen once. The record originates from a study of blood T cell repertoires in COVID-19. Study-level background: The cDNA or gDNA used as material had been derived from T cells, B-cell-depleted T cells, or PBMCs.

The CDR3 contains 15 residues. Losses at the gene ends were 2 bases for V and 4 bases for J; bases not matched to a gene: 4. The germline V gene encodes CDR1 MNHEY and CDR2 SVGAGI. V and J are TRBV6-5 and TRBJ1-2, with 10 bases lining up with TRBD1. Sequenced material: PBMCs or T cells enriched from blood (not recorded which). This sequence was found in a woman aged 18-30 years who had recovered from COVID-19. The CDR3 DNA reads TGTGCCAGCAGTTACGGGACAGGGGCCATCTATGGCTACACCTTC. Its translation is CASSYGTGAIYGYTF.